The clone carrying this TCR beta chain showed up many times. Its matching antigen is unknown. Unique molecular identifier tags were affixed to discrete cDNA molecules. TCRdb redid the calling of the 5' RACE reads with MiXCR, one entry per CDR3 protein. Of approximately 58,000 distinct CDR3 sequences in the sample, about 9.9% were seen once. The data were taken from a study of early T cells in non-severe SARS-CoV-2 infection. Turning to the study itself: Sequencing of bulk RNA from unsorted whole blood was done, without chain pairing. The study's findings and limits: Using VDJdb, the matching emphasized anti-spike CD8 responses while missing private and CD4 specificities.

V lost 0 bases and J 4 bases, leaving 7 bases between the germline ends. The CDR3 loop spans 13 amino acids. The germline V gene has CDR1 MNHNY and CDR2 SVGAGI (reference sequence). The clonotype was recovered from an adult who was a healthcare worker with PCR-confirmed SARS-CoV-2 infection or an uninfected control (not recorded which). The V and J genes are TRBV6-6 and TRBJ2-7; D is ambiguous. Material for sequencing was whole blood. DNA for the CDR3: TGTGCCAGCAGTTACTCGATAGGATACGAGCAGTACTTC. Protein product: CASSYSIGYEQYF.